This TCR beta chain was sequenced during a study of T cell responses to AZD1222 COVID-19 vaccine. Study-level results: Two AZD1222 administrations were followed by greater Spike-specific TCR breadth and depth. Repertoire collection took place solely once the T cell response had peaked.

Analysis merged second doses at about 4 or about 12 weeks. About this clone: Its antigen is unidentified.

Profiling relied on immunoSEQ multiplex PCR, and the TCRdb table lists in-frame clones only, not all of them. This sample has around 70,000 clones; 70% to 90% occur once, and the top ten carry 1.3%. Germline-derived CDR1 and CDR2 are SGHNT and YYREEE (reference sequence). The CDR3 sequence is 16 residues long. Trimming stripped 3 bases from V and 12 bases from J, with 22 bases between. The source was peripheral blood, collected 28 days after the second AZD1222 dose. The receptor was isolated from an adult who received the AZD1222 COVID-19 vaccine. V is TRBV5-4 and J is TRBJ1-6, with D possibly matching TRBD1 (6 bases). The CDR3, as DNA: TGTGCCAGCAGCTGGGATCTACAGGGCAAATCTCTACCCCTCCACTTT. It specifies CASSWDLQGKSLPLHF.